This TCR beta chain was captured by sequencing in a study of blood T cell repertoires in COVID-19. Across the study: T cells, B-cell-depleted T cells, or PBMCs provided the cDNA or gDNA that served as material.

In the authors' methods: Reference gene primers were amplified, and this amplification served to estimate nucleated cell counts. Sequenced by immunoSEQ multiplex PCR; TCRdb stores in-frame clones only, minus some. V and J calls and clone size follow that table, whereas D and trimming were derived from the DNA. Among around 140,000 clones, approximately 84% were seen once, and the ten largest hold about 1.5%. The sample taken for sequencing was peripheral blood. The sequence came from a man in his sixties with acute or convalescent COVID-19.

Here the CDR3 reads CATSRGQNEKLFF. CDR3 DNA sequence: TGTGCCACCAGCAGGGGACAAAATGAAAAACTGTTTTTT. The rearrangement joins TRBV15 to TRBJ1-4; D perhaps matches TRBD1 (6 bases). With 3 bases removed from V and 5 bases from J, the gap between germline ends came to 7 bases. Germline values: CDR1 LNHNV, CDR2 YYDKDF (reference sequence). This CDR3 comprises 13 residues.